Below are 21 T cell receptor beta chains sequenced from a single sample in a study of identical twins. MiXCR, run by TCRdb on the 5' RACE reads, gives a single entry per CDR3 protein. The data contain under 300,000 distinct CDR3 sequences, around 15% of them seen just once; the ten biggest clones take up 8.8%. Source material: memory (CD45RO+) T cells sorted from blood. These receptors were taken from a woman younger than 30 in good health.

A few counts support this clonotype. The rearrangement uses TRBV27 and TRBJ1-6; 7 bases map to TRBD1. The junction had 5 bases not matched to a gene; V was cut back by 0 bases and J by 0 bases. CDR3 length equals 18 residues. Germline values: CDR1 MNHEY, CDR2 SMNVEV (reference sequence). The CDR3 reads CASSLSGQMSSYNSPLHF. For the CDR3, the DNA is TGTGCCAGCAGTTTATCGGGACAGATGAGCTCCTATAATTCACCCCTCCACTTT.

The CDR3 DNA reads TGTGCCAGCAGCGTCCGGAGGGTTGACTACGAGCAGTACTTC. It is translated as CASSVRRVDYEQYF. The J gene is TRBJ2-7, the V gene TRBV3-1; TRBD2 is a possible D gene (6 bases). The germline gives CDR1 LGHDT, CDR2 YNNKEL (reference sequence). Trimming pared 5 bases from V and 3 bases from J, leaving 14 bases between. The CDR3 is 14 residues long.

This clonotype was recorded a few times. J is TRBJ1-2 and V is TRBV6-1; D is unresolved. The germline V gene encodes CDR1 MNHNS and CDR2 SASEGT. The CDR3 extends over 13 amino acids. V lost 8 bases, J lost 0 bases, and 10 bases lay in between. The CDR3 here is CASARHSNYGYTF. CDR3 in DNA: TGTGCCAGCGCTAGACACTCTAACTATGGCTACACCTTC.

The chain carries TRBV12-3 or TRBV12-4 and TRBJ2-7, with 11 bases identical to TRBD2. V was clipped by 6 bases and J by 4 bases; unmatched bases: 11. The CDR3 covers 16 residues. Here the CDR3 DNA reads TGTGCCAGCAGCCTCTTAGGTAGCGGGAGGGGGTACGAGCAGTACTTC. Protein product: CASSLLGSGRGYEQYF.

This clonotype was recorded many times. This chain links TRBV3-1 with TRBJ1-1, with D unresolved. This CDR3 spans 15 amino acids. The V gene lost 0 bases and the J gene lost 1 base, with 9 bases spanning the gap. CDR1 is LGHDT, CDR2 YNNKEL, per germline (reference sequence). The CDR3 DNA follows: TGTGCCAGCAGCCAAGAAAGACGGCCGAACACTGAAGCTTTCTTT. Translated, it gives CASSQERRPNTEAFF.

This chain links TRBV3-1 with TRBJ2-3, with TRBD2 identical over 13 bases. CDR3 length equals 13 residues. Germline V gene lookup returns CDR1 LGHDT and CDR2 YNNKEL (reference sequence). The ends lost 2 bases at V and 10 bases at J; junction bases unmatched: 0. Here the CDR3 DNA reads TGTGCCAGCAGCCAAACTAGCGGGAGGGCGCAGTATTTT. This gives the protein CASSQTSGRAQYF.

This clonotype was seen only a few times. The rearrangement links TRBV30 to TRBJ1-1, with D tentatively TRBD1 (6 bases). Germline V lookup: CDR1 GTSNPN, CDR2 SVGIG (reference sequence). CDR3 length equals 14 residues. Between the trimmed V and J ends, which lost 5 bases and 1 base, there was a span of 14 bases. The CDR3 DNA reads TGTGCCTGGGATCGGGGGCTAAAGAACACTGAAGCTTTCTTT. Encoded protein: CAWDRGLKNTEAFF.

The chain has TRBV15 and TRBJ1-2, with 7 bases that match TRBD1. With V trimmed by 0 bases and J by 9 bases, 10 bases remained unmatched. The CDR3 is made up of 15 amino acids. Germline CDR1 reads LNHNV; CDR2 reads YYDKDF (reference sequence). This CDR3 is CATSRDVGGDRSYTF. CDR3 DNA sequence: TGTGCCACCAGCAGAGATGTTGGAGGGGACAGAAGCTACACCTTC. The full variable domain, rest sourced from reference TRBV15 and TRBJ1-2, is DAMVIQNPRYQVTQFGKPVTLSCSQTLNHNVMYWYQQKSSQAPKLLFHYYDKDFNNEADTPDNFQSRRPNTSFCFLDIRSPGLGDTAMYLCATSRDVGGDRSYTFGSGTRLTVV.

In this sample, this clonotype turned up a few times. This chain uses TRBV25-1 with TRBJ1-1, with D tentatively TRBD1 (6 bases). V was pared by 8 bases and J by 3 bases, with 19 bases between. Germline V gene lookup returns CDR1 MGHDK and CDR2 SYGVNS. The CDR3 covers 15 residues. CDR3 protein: CASLGRGRRDTEAFF. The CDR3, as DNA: TGTGCCAGCCTGGGCCGGGGGCGCCGGGACACTGAAGCTTTCTTT.

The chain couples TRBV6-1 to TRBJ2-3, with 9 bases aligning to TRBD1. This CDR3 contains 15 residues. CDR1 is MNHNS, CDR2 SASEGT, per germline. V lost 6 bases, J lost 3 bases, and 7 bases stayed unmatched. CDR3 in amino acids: CASRGTGRVTDTQYF. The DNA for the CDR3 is TGTGCCAGCAGGGGGACAGGGCGGGTGACAGATACGCAGTATTTT.

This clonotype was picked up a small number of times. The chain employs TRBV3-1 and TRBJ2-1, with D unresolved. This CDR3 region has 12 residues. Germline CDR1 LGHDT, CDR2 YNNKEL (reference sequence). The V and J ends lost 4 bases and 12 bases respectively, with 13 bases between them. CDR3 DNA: TGTGCCAGCAGCCGAGACGGGCCCCTGCAGTTCTTC. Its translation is CASSRDGPLQFF.

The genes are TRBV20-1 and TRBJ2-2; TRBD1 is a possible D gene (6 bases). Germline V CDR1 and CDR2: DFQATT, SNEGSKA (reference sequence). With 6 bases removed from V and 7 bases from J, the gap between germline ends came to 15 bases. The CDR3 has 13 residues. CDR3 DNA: TGCAGTGCCCAAGATAGGGGGATCGGGGAGCTGTTTTTT. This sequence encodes CSAQDRGIGELFF.

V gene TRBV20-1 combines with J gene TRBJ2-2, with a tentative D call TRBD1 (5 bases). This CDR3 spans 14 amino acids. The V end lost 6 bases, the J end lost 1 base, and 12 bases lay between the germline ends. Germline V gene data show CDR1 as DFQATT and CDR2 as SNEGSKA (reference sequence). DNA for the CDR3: TGCAGTGCCGGCCTTCAGGGGAACACCGGGGAGCTGTTTTTT. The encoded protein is CSAGLQGNTGELFF.

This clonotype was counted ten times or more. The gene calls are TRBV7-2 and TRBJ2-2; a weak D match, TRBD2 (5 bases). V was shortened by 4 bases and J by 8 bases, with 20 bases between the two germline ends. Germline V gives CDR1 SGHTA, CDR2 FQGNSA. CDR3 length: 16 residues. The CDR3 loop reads CASSSDRTASGGELFF. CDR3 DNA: TGTGCCAGCAGCTCCGATAGAACCGCTTCGGGAGGGGAGCTGTTTTTT. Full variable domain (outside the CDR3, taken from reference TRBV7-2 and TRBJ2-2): GAGVSQSPSNKVTEKGKDVELRCDPISGHTALYWYRQSLGQGLEFLIYFQGNSAPDKSGLPSDRFSAERTGGSVSTLTIQRTQQEDSAVYLCASSSDRTASGGELFFGEGSRLTVL.

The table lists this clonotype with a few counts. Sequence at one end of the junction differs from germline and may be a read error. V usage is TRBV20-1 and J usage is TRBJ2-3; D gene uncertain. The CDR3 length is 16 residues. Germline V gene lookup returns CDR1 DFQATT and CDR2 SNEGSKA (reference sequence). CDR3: CSGVSSRSWLTNTQYF. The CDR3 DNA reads TGCAGTGGGGTTAGCTCAAGGTCATGGCTCACAAATACGCAGTATTTT.

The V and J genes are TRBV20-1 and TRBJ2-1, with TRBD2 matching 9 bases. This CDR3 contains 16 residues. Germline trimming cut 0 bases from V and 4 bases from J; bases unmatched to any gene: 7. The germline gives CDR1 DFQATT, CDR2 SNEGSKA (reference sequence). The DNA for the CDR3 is TGCAGTGCTAGAGATCGGGGCGGGGGGGCGTACAATGAGCAGTTCTTC. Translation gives CSARDRGGGAYNEQFF.

The CDR3 loop reads CASSFLKEGGEAFF. CDR3 in DNA: TGCGCCAGCAGCTTTTTAAAGGAGGGTGGTGAAGCTTTCTTT. The chain links TRBV5-1 to TRBJ1-1; D gene uncertain. The CDR3 is 14 residues long. Deletions cut 2 bases from V and 7 bases from J, with 15 bases between. Germline-derived CDR1 and CDR2 are SGHRS and YFSETQ.

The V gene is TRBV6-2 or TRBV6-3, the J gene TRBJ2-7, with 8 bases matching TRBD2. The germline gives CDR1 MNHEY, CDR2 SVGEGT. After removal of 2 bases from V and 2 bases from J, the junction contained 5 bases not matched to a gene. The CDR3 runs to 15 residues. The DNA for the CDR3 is TGTGCCAGCAGTTACATTGGTAGCGGGACCTACGAGCAGTACTTC. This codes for CASSYIGSGTYEQYF.

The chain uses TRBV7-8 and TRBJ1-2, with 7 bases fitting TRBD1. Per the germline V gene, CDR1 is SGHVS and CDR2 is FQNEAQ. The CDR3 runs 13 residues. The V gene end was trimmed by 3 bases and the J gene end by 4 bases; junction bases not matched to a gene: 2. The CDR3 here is CASSFRQGYGYTF. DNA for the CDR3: TGTGCCAGCAGCTTCCGACAGGGCTATGGCTACACCTTC.

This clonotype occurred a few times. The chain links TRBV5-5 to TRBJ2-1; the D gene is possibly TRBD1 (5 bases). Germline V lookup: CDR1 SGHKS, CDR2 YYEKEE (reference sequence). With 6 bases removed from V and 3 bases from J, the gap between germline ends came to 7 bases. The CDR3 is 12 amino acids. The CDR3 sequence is CASTDSYNEQFF. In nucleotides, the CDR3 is TGTGCCAGCACCGACAGCTACAATGAGCAGTTCTTC.

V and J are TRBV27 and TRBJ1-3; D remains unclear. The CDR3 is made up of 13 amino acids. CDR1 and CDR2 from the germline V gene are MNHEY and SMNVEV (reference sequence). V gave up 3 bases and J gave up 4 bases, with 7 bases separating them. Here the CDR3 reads CASSLWRGNTIYF. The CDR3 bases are TGTGCCAGCAGTTTGTGGAGGGGAAACACCATATATTTT.